The 21 T cell receptor beta chains below come from one sample, sequenced in a study of cytomegalovirus exposure and HLA in healthy donors. Primers for the PCR totalled 60 Vbeta and 13 Jbeta. Profiling relied on immunoSEQ multiplex PCR, and the TCRdb table lists in-frame clones only, not all of them. Of 200,000 to 250,000 clones in the sample, 85% are singletons; the top ten hold 0.24%. The sample taken for sequencing was PBMCs. The source is a girl aged 2-10 years in good health and CMV-seronegative.

The gene calls are TRBV6-5 and TRBJ2-3; 7 bases match TRBD2. CDR3 length: 16 amino acids. Trimming at V came to 2 bases and at J to 3 bases, leaving 8 bases not matched to a gene. Germline V gives CDR1 MNHEY, CDR2 SVGAGI. The CDR3 spells CASSYEAGEGTDTQYF. The CDR3, as DNA: TGTGCCAGCAGTTACGAGGCGGGAGAGGGAACAGATACGCAGTATTTT.

This clone appeared a single time. The chain carries TRBV6-6 and TRBJ2-1, with 9 bases aligning to TRBD1. Germline lookup yields CDR1 MNHNY and CDR2 SVGAGI (reference sequence). J gave up 7 bases and V 4 bases, and 8 bases lay outside the gene matches. CDR3 length: 15 residues. The CDR3 DNA follows: TGTGCCAGCAGTTCTGTGGACAGGGGTTGGAATGAGCAGTTCTTC. This codes for CASSSVDRGWNEQFF.

The chain has TRBV7-8 and TRBJ2-1; 11 positions match TRBD2. Trimming at V came to 4 bases and at J to 9 bases, leaving 11 bases not matched to a gene. The CDR3 is 16 residues long. The germline V gene encodes CDR1 SGHVS and CDR2 FQNEAQ. CDR3 protein: CASSSPPSGRTVEQFF. As DNA, the CDR3 is TGTGCCAGCAGCTCGCCTCCTAGCGGGAGGACAGTTGAGCAGTTCTTC. Complete variable domain (other parts from reference TRBV7-8 and TRBJ2-1): GAGVSQSPRYKVAKRGQDVALRCDPISGHVSLFWYQQALGQGPEFLTYFQNEAQLDKSGLPSDRFFAERPEGSVSTLKIQRTQQEDSAVYLCASSSPPSGRTVEQFFGPGTRLTVL.

This chain links TRBV5-6 with TRBJ1-1; 9 bases map to TRBD1. This CDR3 has 12 amino acids. Germline lookup yields CDR1 SGHDT and CDR2 YYEEEE. The V segment lost 6 bases and the J segment 8 bases; nucleotides outside the gene matches: 5. The CDR3, as DNA: TGTGCCAGCACAATGGGACAGGGAGAAGCTTTCTTT. Its protein product is CASTMGQGEAFF.

The chain uses TRBV6-1 and TRBJ2-3; D unresolved. Germline V gene lookup returns CDR1 MNHNS and CDR2 SASEGT. V lost 8 bases to trimming and J lost 0 bases, with 12 bases between them. The CDR3 contains 14 residues. The CDR3 sequence: CASGLTSSTDTQYF. The CDR3 DNA is TGTGCCAGCGGCCTGACTTCTAGCACAGATACGCAGTATTTT.

This chain uses TRBV6-5 with TRBJ2-1; D uncertain. V lost 7 bases, J lost 0 bases, and 4 bases lay in between. The V gene's germline CDR1 is MNHEY and CDR2 SVGAGI. There are 12 residues in the CDR3. The DNA for the CDR3 is TGTGCCAGCATGAGCTCCTACAATGAGCAGTTCTTC. Translating gives CASMSSYNEQFF.

V is TRBV28 and J is TRBJ1-2; TRBD1 matches at 8 bases. The J segment lost 8 bases and the V segment lost 4 bases, leaving 12 bases of the junction unmatched. This CDR3 has 15 residues. Germline values: CDR1 MDHEN, CDR2 SYDVKM. The CDR3 bases are TGTGCCAGCAGTTCGCCCGACAGGGGTTTGGTAGGCTACACCTTC. Amino acid sequence: CASSSPDRGLVGYTF.

The J gene is TRBJ2-3, the V gene TRBV4-1; TRBD2 matches 10 bases. The J segment lost 5 bases and the V segment lost 0 bases, leaving 8 bases of the junction unmatched. Germline lookup yields CDR1 MGHRA and CDR2 YSYEKL. The CDR3 has 17 residues. CDR3 residues: CASSQDGSGGYKDTQYF. The CDR3 nucleotides are TGCGCCAGCAGCCAAGATGGTAGCGGGGGGTATAAAGATACGCAGTATTTT.

The rearrangement joins TRBV6-5 to TRBJ2-5, with D tentatively TRBD2 (5 bases). Germline V gene sequence: CDR1 MNHEY, CDR2 SVGAGI. The CDR3 extends over 14 amino acids. V lost 0 bases to trimming and J lost 5 bases, with 10 bases between them. The CDR3 region is CASSYSMSGETQYF. For the CDR3, the DNA is TGTGCCAGCAGTTACTCGATGTCGGGGGAGACCCAGTACTTC.

The chain couples TRBV27 to TRBJ2-1; 7 bases map to TRBD1. This CDR3 has 15 amino acids. J gave up 5 bases and V 5 bases, and 9 bases lay outside the gene matches. Germline V CDR1 and CDR2: MNHEY, SMNVEV (reference sequence). CDR3 protein: CASSIYTTGNNEQFF. CDR3 bases: TGTGCCAGCAGTATCTACACGACAGGGAACAATGAGCAGTTCTTC.

The chain's CDR3 is CAIFFKQKAAYEQYF. The CDR3 DNA reads TGCGCCATTTTTTTCAAGCAGAAGGCGGCATACGAGCAGTACTTC. The rearrangement links TRBV5-1 to TRBJ2-7; D gene ambiguous. CDR1 and CDR2 (germline): SGHRS, YFSETQ. The V gene lost 9 bases and the J gene lost 4 bases, with 23 bases spanning the gap. The CDR3 extends over 15 amino acids.

The chain employs TRBV6-5 and TRBJ2-5; tentative D call: TRBD2 (6 bases). The V end was cut by 4 bases, the J end by 4 bases, with 10 bases between. The CDR3 length is 13 residues. Germline V gene sequence: CDR1 MNHEY, CDR2 SVGAGI. Here the CDR3 reads CASSWGVRETQYF. The CDR3 DNA reads TGTGCCAGCAGTTGGGGGGTTCGAGAGACCCAGTACTTC.

In nucleotides, the CDR3 is TGTGCCAGCAGTTTATCAGACAGTGCCTATGGCTACACCTTC. Residues: CASSLSDSAYGYTF. This chain links TRBV27 with TRBJ1-2; weak D call: TRBD1 (5 bases). The germline CDR1 and CDR2 sequences are MNHEY and SMNVEV (reference sequence). CDR3 length: 14 amino acids. V shed 0 bases and J shed 4 bases, with 9 bases lying between them.

The V call is TRBV15, the J call TRBJ2-3; no reliable D call. The length of the CDR3 is 16 residues. V was shortened by 0 bases and J by 0 bases, with 10 bases between the two germline ends. Germline V lookup: CDR1 LNHNV, CDR2 YYDKDF (reference sequence). CDR3 in DNA: TGTGCCACCAGCAGAGATGGTACTCCGAGCACAGATACGCAGTATTTT. Amino acid sequence: CATSRDGTPSTDTQYF.

The chain joins TRBV7-9 to TRBJ1-6; no definite D call. The CDR3 is made up of 14 amino acids. Germline V gene lookup returns CDR1 SEHNR and CDR2 FQNEAQ (reference sequence). V lost 5 bases and J 7 bases, leaving 12 bases between the germline ends. This CDR3 is CASSAQSGNSPLHF. The CDR3 nucleotides read TGTGCCAGCAGCGCACAGTCTGGCAATTCACCCCTCCACTTT.

V is TRBV5-4 and J is TRBJ2-5, with 12 bases aligning to TRBD2. The length of the CDR3 is 18 residues. With 3 bases clipped from V and 1 base from J, the junction kept 10 bases outside the gene matches. Germline V CDR1 and CDR2: SGHNT, YYREEE (reference sequence). DNA of the CDR3: TGTGCCAGCAGCTCCCGACTAGCGGGGGCCGCTTTCCAAGAGACCCAGTACTTC. It codes for CASSSRLAGAAFQETQYF.

This clone was detected a few times. V gene TRBV15 combines with J gene TRBJ1-6; D call uncertain. The germline CDR1 and CDR2 sequences are LNHNV and YYDKDF (reference sequence). The CDR3 has 14 residues. Trimming shortened V by 0 bases and J by 8 bases, and 8 bases separated the two germline ends. This CDR3 reads CATSRDRGYSPLHF. The CDR3 region has the DNA TGTGCCACCAGCAGAGATCGGGGTTATTCACCCCTCCACTTT.

The chain carries TRBV11-2 and TRBJ2-7, with TRBD1 as a possible D gene (6 bases). This CDR3 is 14 amino acids long. The germline gives CDR1 SGHAT, CDR2 FQNNGV. Trimming removed 1 base from V and 7 bases from J, with 14 bases in between. CDR3 nucleotide sequence: TGTGCCAGCAGCTTAGGGGACACATTTGGGGAGCAGTACTTC. This encodes CASSLGDTFGEQYF.

This clone was seen once. An end of the junction differs from the germline gene, which may be a read error. The chain has TRBV7-9 and TRBJ2-3, with 9 positions matching TRBD2. Germline V gene sequence: CDR1 SEHNR, CDR2 FQNEAQ (reference sequence). This CDR3 comprises 17 residues. This chain's CDR3 is CASSLTLAGTSTDTQCF. The CDR3 region has the DNA TGTGCCAGCAGCTTAACCCTAGCGGGGACTAGCACAGATACGCAGTGTTTT.

CDR3 nucleotide sequence: TGTGCCAGCAGCTTGTTGGAGTTCGGGGATACGCAGTATTTT. This sequence encodes CASSLLEFGDTQYF. The rearrangement joins TRBV5-6 to TRBJ2-3; D ambiguous. The CDR3 covers 14 residues. With 1 base removed from V and 6 bases from J, the gap between germline ends came to 12 bases. Germline V lookup: CDR1 SGHDT, CDR2 YYEEEE.

This chain uses TRBV29-1 with TRBJ1-1, with 10 bases identical to TRBD1. Looked up from germline, CDR1 is SQVTM and CDR2 is ANQGSEA. J gave up 2 bases and V 8 bases, and 5 bases lay outside the gene matches. The CDR3 length is 13 residues. The CDR3 DNA is TGCAGCTGGAGACAGGGGGCAAACACTGAAGCTTTCTTT. Amino acids: CSWRQGANTEAFF.